A single sample is the source of the 3 T cell receptor beta chains below, sequenced in a study of blood T cell repertoires in COVID-19. Data came from immunoSEQ multiplex PCR; TCRdb stores just in-frame clones and leaves some out. The profile covers approximately 220,000 clones, with about nine tenths appearing a single time and just over 2.5% taken by the ten largest. Source material: PBMCs or T cells enriched from blood (not recorded which). The receptors were gathered from a woman in her 30s with acute COVID-19.

This clone was counted only a few times. The V call is TRBV7-9, the J call TRBJ1-3; D is perhaps TRBD1 (5 bases). Germline CDR1 reads SEHNR; CDR2 reads FQNEAQ (reference sequence). This CDR3 is built from 17 residues. V was trimmed by 5 bases and J by 0 bases, leaving 17 bases between them. The CDR3 DNA is TGTGCCAGCAGCACGCGGATTGGGGGACTCTCTGGAAACACCATATATTTT. Translation gives CASSTRIGGLSGNTIYF.

The V and J genes are TRBV4-2 and TRBJ1-2, with 9 bases that match TRBD1. V was pared by 0 bases and J by 4 bases, with 9 bases of the junction left unmatched. Germline loops: CDR1 LGHNA, CDR2 YNFKEQ. CDR3 size: 17 residues. CDR3 DNA: TGTGCCAGCAGCCAAGAAGGGGGGGGACAGGGACTCTATGGCTACACCTTC. It is translated as CASSQEGGGQGLYGYTF.

The chain links TRBV2 to TRBJ1-4; D call uncertain. Trimming removed 1 base from V and 8 bases from J, with 11 bases in between. The CDR3 length is 14 residues. CDR1 and CDR2 from the germline V gene are SNHLY and FYNNEI. CDR3 coding DNA: TGTGCCAGCAGTGAAGTCTATCTCGTGGAAAAACTGTTTTTT. It is translated as CASSEVYLVEKLFF.